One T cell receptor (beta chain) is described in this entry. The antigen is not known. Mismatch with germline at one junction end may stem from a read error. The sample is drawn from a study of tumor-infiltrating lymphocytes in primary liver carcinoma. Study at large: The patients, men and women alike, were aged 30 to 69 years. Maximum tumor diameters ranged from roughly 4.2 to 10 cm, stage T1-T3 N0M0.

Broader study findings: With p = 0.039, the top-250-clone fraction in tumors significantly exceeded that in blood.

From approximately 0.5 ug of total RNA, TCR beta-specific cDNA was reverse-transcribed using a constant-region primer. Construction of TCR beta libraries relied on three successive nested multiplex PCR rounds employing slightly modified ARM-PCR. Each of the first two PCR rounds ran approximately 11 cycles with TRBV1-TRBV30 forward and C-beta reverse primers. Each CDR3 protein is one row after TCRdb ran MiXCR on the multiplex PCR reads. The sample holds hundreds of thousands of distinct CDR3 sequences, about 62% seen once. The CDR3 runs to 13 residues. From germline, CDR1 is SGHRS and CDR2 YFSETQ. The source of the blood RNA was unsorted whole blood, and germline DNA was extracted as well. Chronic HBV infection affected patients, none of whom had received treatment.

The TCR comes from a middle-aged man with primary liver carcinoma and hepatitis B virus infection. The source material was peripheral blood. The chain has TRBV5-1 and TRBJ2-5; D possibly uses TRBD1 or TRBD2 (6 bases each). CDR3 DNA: TGCGCCAGCCGGAGGGGGTCACAAGAGACCCAGTGCTTC. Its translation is CASRRGSQETQCF.